Below, 30 T cell receptor beta chains from the same sample are listed, as sequenced in a study of blood T cells in healthy people across ages. Primed by a sample-barcoded 5' primer and a J-beta primer mix, a second PCR proceeded for about 7 to 11 cycles. TCRdb analysed the 5' RACE reads with MiXCR anew, one entry per CDR3 protein. The sample holds approximately 780,000 distinct CDR3 sequences, roughly 26% seen once. This sample was shared with a second study, whose subject was T cells of mothers and their children.

The sequenced sample was blood. These receptor sequences come from a boy aged 5-17 years in good health.

This clonotype occurred a few times. The genes are TRBV5-1 and TRBJ2-3; TRBD2 agrees at 13 bases. There are 17 residues in the CDR3. With V trimmed by 2 bases and J by 0 bases, 3 bases remained unmatched. Germline V gene lookup returns CDR1 SGHRS and CDR2 YFSETQ. The CDR3 reads CASSLRTSGGSTDTQYF. The CDR3 DNA sequence: TGCGCCAGCAGCTTAAGGACTAGCGGGGGTAGCACAGATACGCAGTATTTT.

This rearrangement joins TRBV4-2 to TRBJ2-1, with D possibly matching TRBD2 (6 bases). The CDR3 consists of 14 residues. In germline, CDR1 is LGHNA, CDR2 YNFKEQ. Trimming removed 4 bases from V and 5 bases from J, with 12 bases in between. In nucleotides, the CDR3 is TGTGCCAGCAGCCCTTCGGTAGCGGACAATGAGCAGTTCTTC. As protein: CASSPSVADNEQFF.

This clonotype was detected only a few times. The V gene is TRBV20-1, the J gene TRBJ1-2; D is possibly TRBD1 (6 bases). Germline loops: CDR1 DFQATT, CDR2 SNEGSKA (reference sequence). Trimming removed 5 bases from V and 5 bases from J, with 12 bases in between. The CDR3 runs 12 residues. The CDR3 sequence is CSARTDIYGYTF. The CDR3 DNA follows: TGCAGTGCTCGGACAGATATTTATGGCTACACCTTC.

This clonotype was seen more than once but under ten times. The chain employs TRBV19 and TRBJ1-2; D unclear. The CDR3 spans 16 residues. Germline V CDR1 and CDR2: LNHDA, SQIVND (reference sequence). Trimming shortened V by 3 bases and J by 4 bases, and 18 bases separated the two germline ends. CDR3: CASSIRGDSGRYGYTF. The CDR3 nucleotides read TGTGCCAGTAGTATCAGAGGCGACTCTGGACGCTATGGCTACACCTTC.

The chain is built from TRBV3-1 and TRBJ2-5, with D unresolved. The CDR3 runs 14 residues. Germline V gene data show CDR1 as LGHDT and CDR2 as YNNKEL (reference sequence). Trimming pared 4 bases from V and 2 bases from J, leaving 11 bases between. In DNA form, the CDR3 reads TGTGCCAGCAGCCTCTCCTCCGTTCAAGAGACCCAGTACTTC. This encodes CASSLSSVQETQYF.

This chain links TRBV6-1 with TRBJ2-6, with D unclear. Germline lookup yields CDR1 MNHNS and CDR2 SASEGT. V was clipped by 3 bases and J by 1 base, with 4 bases between them. The CDR3 totals 14 residues. CDR3 sequence: CASSDVSGANVLTF. The CDR3 DNA reads as TGTGCCAGCAGTGATGTTTCTGGGGCCAACGTCCTGACTTTC.

This clonotype was observed a few times. Germline is not matched at one junction end, which may reflect a read error. This sequence joins TRBV12-3 or TRBV12-4 and TRBJ2-5; D is ambiguous. The CDR3 consists of 14 residues. In DNA form, the CDR3 reads TGTGCCGGCAGTTTGGTTGACTGGGCGGAGACCCAGTACTTC. Protein: CAGSLVDWAETQYF.

The J gene is TRBJ2-3, the V gene TRBV9; a weak D match, TRBD2 (7 bases). Trimming took 4 bases from V and 6 from J, leaving 15 bases between them. The CDR3 totals 14 residues. Germline V lookup: CDR1 SGDLS, CDR2 YYNGEE. The DNA of the CDR3 is TGTGCCAGCAGCCCGATGGGGGGGCTGGATACGCAGTATTTT. Translation: CASSPMGGLDTQYF.

This clonotype was found a few times. The gene calls are TRBV29-1 and TRBJ2-7, with a tentative D call TRBD1 (6 bases). Trimming left V 4 bases short and J 2 bases short, with 12 bases between. The CDR3 extends over 13 amino acids. The germline gives CDR1 SQVTM, CDR2 ANQGSEA. The CDR3 DNA reads TGCAGCGTTGCCCGCAGGGACACCTACGAGCAGTACTTC. It codes for CSVARRDTYEQYF.

This clonotype was picked up a small number of times. This rearrangement joins TRBV7-9 to TRBJ2-5; 8 nucleotides line up with TRBD2. The J call may be incorrect, as the DNA end agrees better with TRBJ2-7. The CDR3 has 16 residues. CDR1 and CDR2 from the germline V gene are SEHNR and FQNEAQ (reference sequence). The CDR3 DNA reads TGTGCCAGCAGCACCTACGGGGGGGCCGTATCCTACGAGCAGTACTTC. Encoded protein: CASSTYGGAVSYEQYF.

The chain recombines TRBV12-3 or TRBV12-4 with TRBJ2-2; D gene unclear. The CDR3 loop spans 10 amino acids. Deletions cut 5 bases from V and 7 bases from J, with 2 bases between. CDR3 nucleotide sequence: TGTGCCAGCAGTGGCGGGGAGCTGTTTTTT. Its translation: CASSGGELFF.

The V gene is TRBV14, the J gene TRBJ1-3; tentatively, D is TRBD1 (5 bases). Trimming shortened V by 6 bases and J by 6 bases, and 15 bases separated the two germline ends. The CDR3 spans 14 residues. CDR1 and CDR2 from the germline V gene are SGHDN and FVKESK. DNA for the CDR3: TGTGCCAGCAGTTCCGGGACCCGGGAAAACACCATATATTTT. Its protein is CASSSGTRENTIYF.

This clonotype was seen a handful of times. CDR3 residues: CATSDTPQGISSGANVLTF. As DNA, the CDR3 is TGTGCCACCAGTGATACGCCTCAGGGAATCAGCTCTGGGGCCAACGTCCTGACTTTC. The chain joins TRBV24-1 to TRBJ2-6; the D gene is possibly TRBD1 (5 bases). Germline V gene sequence: CDR1 KGHDR, CDR2 SFDVKD. The V end was cut by 3 bases, the J end by 0 bases, with 17 bases between. The CDR3 is 19 residues long.

The chain is built from TRBV6-1 and TRBJ2-5, with 9 nucleotides matching TRBD1. The DNA end is more similar to TRBJ2-7, so the J call may be wrong. Germline loops: CDR1 MNHNS, CDR2 SASEGT. This CDR3 comprises 14 residues. The CDR3, as DNA: TGTGCCAGCAGCCCGACCTGGACAGGGGACGAGCAGTACTTC. Translating gives CASSPTWTGDEQYF.

The chain combines TRBV14 with TRBJ2-5; D uncertain. Germline V CDR1 and CDR2: SGHDN, FVKESK. Trimming left V 4 bases short and J 0 bases short, with 6 bases between. The CDR3 runs to 13 residues. The CDR3 is CASSPLYQETQYF. In DNA form, the CDR3 reads TGTGCCAGCAGCCCTCTGTACCAAGAGACCCAGTACTTC.

The rearrangement links TRBV5-1 to TRBJ2-5; 8 bases map to TRBD2. The V segment lost 0 bases and the J segment 5 bases; nucleotides outside the gene matches: 6. Germline-derived CDR1 and CDR2 are SGHRS and YFSETQ. This CDR3 spans 15 amino acids. CDR3 sequence: CASSLGLAPRETQYF. DNA of the CDR3: TGCGCCAGCAGCTTGGGACTAGCGCCGAGGGAGACCCAGTACTTC.

This clonotype was found once. The chain joins TRBV7-9 to TRBJ1-2; possible D gene TRBD1, 6 bases. Trimming stripped 2 bases from V and 4 bases from J, with 14 bases between. Germline CDR1 reads SEHNR; CDR2 reads FQNEAQ (reference sequence). CDR3 length: 15 residues. The CDR3 sequence is CASSLKLDRLYGYTF. DNA for the CDR3: TGTGCCAGCAGCTTAAAACTCGACAGGCTCTATGGCTACACCTTC.

The chain employs TRBV20-1 and TRBJ2-3; 15 bases are shared with TRBD2. CDR1 DFQATT and CDR2 SNEGSKA come from the germline V gene (reference sequence). This CDR3 spans 16 amino acids. Trimming at V came to 1 base and at J to 4 bases, leaving 3 bases not matched to a gene. Here the CDR3 DNA reads TGCAGTGCTAGAGTGGGACTAGCGGGAGGATCAGATACGCAGTATTTT. Translating it yields CSARVGLAGGSDTQYF.

This clonotype was found a few times. This sequence joins TRBV10-3 and TRBJ2-7; a weak D match, TRBD1 (6 bases). The germline V gene encodes CDR1 ENHRY and CDR2 SYGVKD. The CDR3 runs to 13 residues. The V end lost 7 bases, the J end lost 2 bases, and 12 bases lay between the germline ends. DNA for the CDR3: TGTGCCATCAAAGCAGGGGATGCCTACGAGCAGTACTTC. Encoded protein: CAIKAGDAYEQYF.

V and J are TRBV5-1 and TRBJ2-1; 9 bases align to TRBD1. The assigned J gene may be wrong: the sequence end matches TRBJ2-7 better. Germline V gene lookup returns CDR1 SGHRS and CDR2 YFSETQ. This CDR3 comprises 14 residues. CDR3 sequence (DNA): TGCGCCAGCAGCCCTGGGACAGGGCTCGACGAGCAGTACTTC. This sequence encodes CASSPGTGLDEQYF.

A few counts support this clonotype. The chain recombines TRBV7-9 with TRBJ1-1; D uncertain. The CDR3 is 15 residues long. V dropped 1 base and J dropped 1 base, with 10 bases sitting between them. The germline gives CDR1 SEHNR, CDR2 FQNEAQ (reference sequence). Here the CDR3 DNA reads TGTGCCAGCAGCTTAGTGGGCGGACCGAACACTGAAGCTTTCTTT. Translated: CASSLVGGPNTEAFF.

This chain connects TRBV12-5 to TRBJ2-5; 7 bases agree with TRBD2. With V trimmed by 2 bases and J by 5 bases, 2 bases remained unmatched. The CDR3 has 13 residues. CDR1 LGHNT and CDR2 FRNRAP come from the germline V gene. The CDR3 nucleotides read TGTGCTAGTGGTTTGTCCGGGAGGGAGACCCAGTACTTC. Its protein product is CASGLSGRETQYF.

This clonotype was seen more than once but under ten times. V is TRBV5-1 and J is TRBJ1-2; D gene unclear. This CDR3 region has 16 residues. The germline gives CDR1 SGHRS, CDR2 YFSETQ. V was pared by 0 bases and J by 2 bases, with 14 bases between. Written as DNA, the CDR3 is TGCGCCAGCAGCTTGGAGGCAGGTTATGTCAACTATGGCTACACCTTC. This gives the protein CASSLEAGYVNYGYTF.

This chain connects TRBV24-1 to TRBJ2-7; weak D call: TRBD1 (6 bases). The CDR3 runs to 16 residues. Trimming cost V 2 bases and J 2 bases, with 15 bases left between them. From germline, CDR1 is KGHDR and CDR2 SFDVKD. CDR3 bases: TGTGCCACCAGTGATTCCTACGGGACACCAGCCTACGAGCAGTACTTC. It is translated as CATSDSYGTPAYEQYF.

This chain joins TRBV20-1 and TRBJ1-5; 7 positions agree with TRBD1. V shed 7 bases, J shed 0 bases, and the junction held 3 bases outside the gene matches. Germline V gives CDR1 DFQATT, CDR2 SNEGSKA (reference sequence). There are 13 residues in the CDR3. CDR3 protein: CSGTGDSNQPQHF. CDR3 bases: TGCAGTGGAACAGGGGATAGCAATCAGCCCCAGCATTTT.

This clonotype was counted between two and nine times. The chain has TRBV5-1 and TRBJ1-1, with D perhaps TRBD1 (5 bases). Trimming cost V 0 bases and J 1 base, with 10 bases left between them. Germline lookup yields CDR1 SGHRS and CDR2 YFSETQ. The CDR3 has 15 residues. In DNA form, the CDR3 reads TGCGCCAGCAGCTTGGCCCCGGGGCAGAACACTGAAGCTTTCTTT. Amino acid sequence: CASSLAPGQNTEAFF.

This chain connects TRBV11-3 to TRBJ2-3; 9 nucleotides line up with TRBD1. The CDR3 is made up of 17 amino acids. The germline V gene has CDR1 SGHNT and CDR2 YENEEA. With V trimmed by 0 bases and J by 4 bases, 8 bases remained unmatched. The CDR3 DNA reads TGTGCCAGCAGCTTAGATTTTGGGACAGGGACAGCAGATACGCAGTATTTT. Translation: CASSLDFGTGTADTQYF.

The chain is built from TRBV7-9 and TRBJ1-5; maybe TRBD1 (5 bases). CDR1 is SEHNR, CDR2 FQNEAQ, per germline (reference sequence). Trimming removed 5 bases from V and 7 bases from J, with 15 bases in between. This CDR3 contains 14 residues. CDR3 residues: CASSPLSGDQPQHF. The CDR3 nucleotides are TGTGCCAGCAGCCCTCTTAGCGGGGACCAGCCCCAGCATTTT.

V gene TRBV19 combines with J gene TRBJ1-1; 7 bases line up with TRBD1. Germline V gene data show CDR1 as LNHDA and CDR2 as SQIVND (reference sequence). This CDR3 contains 15 residues. V lost 7 bases, J lost 4 bases, and 12 bases stayed unmatched. CDR3 nucleotide sequence: TGTGCCAGTACCTCGATACAGGGGTCGGGCACTGAAGCTTTCTTT. This sequence encodes CASTSIQGSGTEAFF.

V usage is TRBV5-6 and J usage is TRBJ1-2, with 10 bases aligning to TRBD1. The CDR3 spans 15 residues. Trimming removed 2 bases from V and 5 bases from J; junction bases left unmatched: 6. CDR1 and CDR2 (germline): SGHDT, YYEEEE. CDR3 loop: CASSFTRTGGYGYTF. For the CDR3, the DNA is TGTGCCAGCAGCTTCACAAGGACAGGGGGTTATGGCTACACCTTC.